The 4 T cell receptor beta chains below all came from one sample that was sequenced in a study of blood T cell repertoires in COVID-19. Produced via immunoSEQ multiplex PCR; TCRdb's table is partial and in-frame only. Seen here are 190,000 or so clones, more than 75% observed once, and the top ten hold 0.7% to 0.9%. The sample taken for sequencing was peripheral blood. The source is a young woman who had recovered from COVID-19.

The chain combines TRBV6-5 with TRBJ1-2, with D perhaps TRBD1 (6 bases). The CDR3 is 15 amino acids. Looked up from germline, CDR1 is MNHEY and CDR2 is SVGAGI. Between the trimmed V and J ends, which lost 2 bases and 4 bases, there was a span of 14 bases. CDR3: CASSYVGDRLYGYTF. DNA of the CDR3: TGTGCCAGCAGTTACGTTGGAGACAGGCTCTATGGCTACACCTTC.

The chain couples TRBV5-3 to TRBJ2-7; TRBD2 matches 8 bases. TRBV5-3 is given ORF status, its function remaining uncertain. The J segment lost 4 bases and the V segment lost 2 bases, leaving 8 bases of the junction unmatched. This CDR3 is 15 amino acids long. The CDR3 DNA reads TGTGCCAGAAGCTTACGGGAGGGCAGCTCGTACGAGCAGTACGTC. Its protein product is CARSLREGSSYEQYV.

The CDR3 region is CASSERDGRTNTGELFF. Written as DNA, the CDR3 is TGTGCCAGCAGTGAACGTGATGGACGGACAAACACCGGGGAGCTGTTTTTT. The V call is TRBV25-1, the J call TRBJ2-2, with D perhaps TRBD1 (5 bases). Between the trimmed V and J ends, which lost 2 bases and 2 bases, there was a span of 15 bases. The CDR3 runs to 17 residues. The germline gives CDR1 MGHDK, CDR2 SYGVNS.

A word on this clone: The junction does not match germline at one end; this may be a read error. The V gene is TRBV7-6, the J gene TRBJ2-1; TRBD2 matches 14 bases. CDR1 and CDR2 from the germline V gene are SGHVS and FNYEAQ. The CDR3 has 19 amino acids. DNA for the CDR3: TGTGCCAGCAGCCTAGCTATTGGGACTAGCGGGAGATCCTACAATGAGCAGTTCTTC. Protein sequence: CASSLAIGTSGRSYNEQFF.